Listed below are T cell receptor beta chains from one sample, sequenced in a study of T cell repertoires in cytomegalovirus infection. TCRdb itself ran the reads through MiXCR, one entry per CDR3 protein. This sample has almost 300,000 distinct CDR3 sequences, with around 10% found just once. Sequenced: PBMCs. The source is a human donor in good health (CMV status not recorded). Some clones in this sample may be carry-over from other donors' samples. CDR3s include the opening cysteine and the closing phenylalanine or tryptophan. Each record gives: D gene, clone size, V gene, J gene, CDR3 length, CDR3 protein, CDR3 DNA. A D gene is named only where the DNA matches it firmly. A row's size may be missing; if present it is once, few, many or a size class.

NA,many,TRBV5-1,TRBJ1-6,14,CASSFGRGDSPLHF,TGCGCCAGCAGCTTCGGCAGGGGTGATTCACCCCTCCACTTT
NA,many,TRBV4-1,TRBJ1-5,14,CASSRPGSNQPQHF,TGCGCCAGCAGCCGGCCGGGTAGCAATCAGCCCCAGCATTTT
NA,many,TRBV29-1,TRBJ2-2,12,CSVVAFTGELFF,TGCAGCGTTGTGGCTTTCACCGGGGAGCTGTTTTTT
NA,many,TRBV29-1,TRBJ2-1,13,CSVEIQGKNEQFF,TGCAGCGTTGAAATTCAGGGGAAAAATGAGCAGTTCTTC
NA,many,TRBV28,TRBJ2-7,15,CATSGPGPSTYEQYF,TGTGCCACCTCGGGGCCGGGACCGTCAACCTACGAGCAGTACTTC
NA,many,TRBV7-7,TRBJ2-2,19,CASSLVFDWIFSATGELFF,TGTGCTAGCAGCTTAGTATTTGATTGGATTTTCTCGGCCACCGGGGAGCTGTTTTTT
NA,NA,TRBV12-3/TRBV12-4,TRBJ2-5,14,CASSKARMQETQYF,TGTGCCAGCAGCAAAGCACGGATGCAAGAGACCCAGTACTTC
NA,many,TRBV6-5,TRBJ2-1,12,CASSYSGPPEFF,TGTGCCAGCAGTTACTCGGGGCCCCCAGAGTTCTTC
TRBD2,many,TRBV12-5,TRBJ2-2,14,CASLAGSVPGELFF,TGTGCTAGCCTAGCGGGGTCTGTACCGGGGGAGCTGTTTTTT
TRBD2,many,TRBV7-2,TRBJ2-3,16,CASTRGLAGNTDTQYF,TGTGCCAGCACCCGCGGACTAGCGGGGAACACAGATACGCAGTATTTT
TRBD1,many,TRBV20-1,TRBJ2-1,12,CSAGQTGDEQFF,TGCAGTGCTGGCCAGACAGGGGATGAGCAGTTCTTC
TRBD1,many,TRBV7-6,TRBJ1-2,14,CASSLTGGVNGYTF,TGTGCCAGCAGCTTAACAGGGGGCGTGAATGGCTACACCTTC
NA,many,TRBV12-3/TRBV12-4,TRBJ1-1,15,CASTLGGSQNTEAFF,TGTGCCAGCACCCTCGGGGGCAGCCAGAACACTGAAGCTTTCTTT
NA,few,TRBV10-3,TRBJ2-7,11,CAISELREQYF,TGTGCCATCAGTGAGTTAAGGGAGCAGTACTTC
TRBD1,many,TRBV28,TRBJ1-2,15,CASRTSGQGGRGYTF,TGTGCCAGCAGGACCTCGGGACAGGGTGGACGGGGCTACACCTTC
NA,NA,TRBV7-9,TRBJ1-5,17,CASSLARGHYSNQPQHF,TGTGCCAGCAGCTTAGCGCGGGGGCACTATAGCAATCAGCCCCAGCATTTT
TRBD2,NA,TRBV20-1,TRBJ2-5,13,CSAGGGTQETQYF,TGCAGTGCTGGCGGGGGGACCCAAGAGACCCAGTACTTC
NA,NA,TRBV28,TRBJ1-1,13,CASSTAGVTEAFF,TGTGCCAGCAGCACCGCAGGGGTGACTGAAGCTTTCTTT
TRBD2,many,TRBV9,TRBJ2-1,15,CASSALAGALNEQFF,TGTGCCAGCAGCGCCCTAGCGGGGGCACTTAATGAGCAGTTCTTC
NA,many,TRBV27,TRBJ1-1,16,CASSLSPVGVNTEAFF,TGTGCCAGCAGTTTATCTCCGGTGGGTGTGAACACTGAAGCTTTCTTT
NA,NA,TRBV12-3/TRBV12-4,TRBJ1-1,14,CASSFRGGDTEAFF,TGTGCCAGCAGTTTTCGGGGAGGTGACACTGAAGCTTTCTTT
TRBD1,many,TRBV6-8,TRBJ1-1,15,CASFRGGRHNTEAFF,TGTGCCTCATTCAGGGGGGGACGGCATAACACTGAAGCTTTCTTT
NA,few,TRBV20-1,TRBJ2-4,14,CSAREQTGSNIQYF,TGCAGTGCTAGGGAACAGACAGGTTCAAACATTCAGTACTTC
NA,few,TRBV5-1,TRBJ2-5,16,CASIRPGAPYVGTQYF,TGCGCCAGCATAAGGCCGGGGGCGCCTTACGTTGGGACCCAGTACTTC
TRBD2,many,TRBV28,TRBJ2-2,16,CASSLIGSGGTGELFF,TGTGCCAGCAGTTTAATCGGGTCGGGGGGGACCGGGGAGCTGTTTTTT
NA,few,TRBV7-9,TRBJ2-4,13,CASSMSQENIQYF,TGTGCCAGCAGTATGTCACAGGAAAACATTCAGTACTTC
NA,many,TRBV12-3/TRBV12-4,TRBJ1-4,11,CATLSGEKLFF,TGTGCCACCCTGAGCGGCGAAAAACTGTTTTTT
NA,NA,TRBV12-3/TRBV12-4,TRBJ1-5,16,CASSFSVAYSNQPQLF,TGTGCCAGCAGTTTTTCGGTCGCATATAGCAATCAGCCCCAGCTTTTT
NA,many,TRBV28,TRBJ1-2,13,CASSLSDPYGYTF,TGTGCCAGCAGTTTATCGGATCCTTATGGCTACACCTTC
NA,many,TRBV15,TRBJ2-3,13,CATTSGRTDTQYF,TGTGCCACCACAAGCGGTCGCACAGATACGCAGTATTTT
TRBD1,many,TRBV6-5,TRBJ1-2,16,CASSYAGTGTDYGYTF,TGTGCCAGCAGTTACGCCGGGACAGGGACCGACTATGGCTACACCTTC
TRBD1,many,TRBV28,TRBJ2-3,16,CASREGTGSLTDTQYF,TGTGCCAGCAGGGAGGGGACAGGAAGCCTCACAGATACGCAGTATTTT
NA,NA,TRBV6-2/TRBV6-3,TRBJ2-2,16,CASSPKGRYHTGELFF,TGTGCCAGCAGCCCCAAAGGGCGGTACCACACCGGGGAGCTGTTTTTT
TRBD2,many,TRBV20-1,TRBJ2-3,15,CSASLAGVVADTQYF,TGCAGTGCTAGCCTAGCGGGGGTTGTCGCAGATACGCAGTATTTT
TRBD2,few,TRBV10-3,TRBJ2-1,16,CAISGLLAGDLNEQFF,TGTGCCATCAGTGGATTACTAGCGGGGGACCTCAATGAGCAGTTCTTC
NA,NA,TRBV29-1,TRBJ2-3,14,CSVQAGPSTDTQYF,TGCAGCGTGCAGGCGGGACCTAGCACAGATACGCAGTATTTT
NA,many,TRBV13,TRBJ2-1,14,CASSQGGGDNEQFF,TGTGCCAGCAGCCAGGGAGGGGGTGACAATGAGCAGTTCTTC
NA,few,TRBV29-1,TRBJ1-5,12,CSVGGANQPQHF,TGCAGCGTGGGGGGGGCCAATCAGCCCCAGCATTTT
NA,NA,TRBV4-1,TRBJ1-6,16,CASSQDRTGPNSPLHF,TGCGCCAGCAGCCAAGATCGAACAGGGCCTAATTCACCCCTCCACTTT
TRBD1,NA,TRBV6-6,TRBJ1-3,17,CASSYTRTGGSGNTIYF,TGTGCCAGCAGTTACACAAGGACAGGGGGCTCTGGGAACACCATATATTTT
NA,few,TRBV19,TRBJ1-1,16,CASSTPATAGKTEAFF,TGTGCCAGTAGTACCCCGGCGACAGCTGGGAAGACTGAAGCTTTCTTT
NA,few,TRBV4-3,TRBJ1-5,14,CASSRTRQDQPQHF,TGCGCCAGCAGCCGGACACGCCAAGATCAGCCCCAGCATTTT